Listed below are T cell receptor beta chains from one sample, sequenced in a study of untreated major depressive disorder. The table came from immunoSEQ multiplex PCR; TCRdb's copy has only in-frame clones and leaves some out. The sample shows about 25,000 clones, over 80% of them seen only once. Sequencing input: CD4+ T cells from PBMCs. The receptors come from a woman aged 25-40 years with major depressive disorder. The CDR3 runs from the conserved cysteine through the conserved F or W. The D gene is left open where the match is weak. The size entry is marked missing in some rows and otherwise reads once, few, many or a size class.

d_gene,abundance,v_gene,j_gene,CDR3aa,CDR3nt
.,.,TRBV7-9,TRBJ2-3,CASSPTWAASTDTQYF,TGTGCCAGCAGTCCAACATGGGCGGCTAGCACAGATACGCAGTATTTT
TRBD1,.,TRBV7-2,TRBJ2-5,CASSLNGQGETQYF,TGTGCCAGCAGCCTCAACGGACAGGGAGAGACCCAGTACTTC
.,once,TRBV11-2,TRBJ2-5,CASSLEAETQYF,TGTGCCAGCAGCTTAGAAGCAGAGACCCAGTACTTC
.,.,TRBV6-6,TRBJ1-5,CASIGQNRNQPQHF,TGTGCCAGCATTGGACAAAATCGCAATCAGCCCCAGCATTTT
TRBD2,.,TRBV19,TRBJ2-2,CASRPGLAGGRGTGELFF,TGTGCCAGTAGGCCCGGACTAGCGGGAGGGAGGGGCACCGGGGAGCTGTTTTTT
.,.,TRBV10-3,TRBJ2-7,CAISESPVASYEQYF,TGTGCCATCAGTGAGTCGCCGGTAGCATCCTACGAGCAGTACTTC
TRBD1,.,TRBV28,TRBJ1-5,CASSFLTGTYQPQHF,TGTGCCAGCAGTTTCCTGACAGGGACATATCAGCCCCAGCATTTT
.,once,TRBV6-6,TRBJ2-1,CASSMTYNEQFF,TGTGCCAGCAGTATGACCTACAATGAGCAGTTCTTC
.,few,TRBV28,TRBJ1-2,CASSLGTTNYGYTF,TGTGCCAGCAGTCTCGGGACCACCAACTATGGCTACACCTTC
.,.,TRBV5-1,TRBJ2-7,CASSSPGAEQYF,TGCGCCAGCAGCTCCCCGGGTGCCGAGCAGTACTTC
.,.,TRBV19,TRBJ2-2,CASSTRQVPGELFF,TGTGCCAGTAGTACCCGACAGGTCCCCGGGGAGCTGTTTTTT
.,once,TRBV6-1,TRBJ1-5,CASRPGSGNQPQHF,TGTGCCAGCAGACCGGGCTCCGGCAATCAGCCCCAGCATTTT
.,.,TRBV28,TRBJ2-7,CASSFPGILVGEQYF,TGTGCCAGCAGTTTTCCTGGGATCCTCGTGGGGGAGCAGTACTTC
.,.,TRBV7-2,TRBJ1-5,CASSSSGEQPQHF,TGTGCCAGCAGCTCGTCAGGGGAGCAGCCCCAGCATTTT
TRBD1,.,TRBV4-3,TRBJ2-1,CASSQTGSNNEQFF,TGCGCCAGCAGCCAGACAGGGTCCAACAATGAGCAGTTCTTC
.,.,TRBV4-3,TRBJ1-4,CASSHAVQFSEKLFF,TGCGCCAGCAGCCATGCGGTACAGTTCAGTGAAAAACTGTTTTTT
.,.,TRBV11-3,TRBJ2-7,CASSLWVAGSSYEQYF,TGTGCCAGCAGCTTATGGGTCGCGGGGAGCTCCTACGAGCAGTACTTC
.,.,TRBV28,TRBJ1-2,CASSTPRQATYGYTF,TGTGCCAGCAGTACACCCAGACAGGCTACCTATGGCTACACCTTC
.,.,TRBV18,TRBJ2-7,CASSPKELGEQYF,TGTGCCAGCTCACCAAAGGAGCTGGGCGAGCAGTACTTC
.,once,TRBV5-6,TRBJ2-1,CASSGITWSSYNEQFF,TGTGCCAGCAGCGGAATTACCTGGAGCTCCTACAATGAGCAGTTCTTC
.,.,TRBV29-1,TRBJ2-1,CSVERGGNEQFF,TGCAGCGTTGAGAGGGGGGGGAATGAGCAGTTCTTC
.,once,TRBV19,TRBJ2-3,CASTPTVISDTQYF,TGTGCCAGTACCCCGACAGTTATCTCAGATACGCAGTATTTT
TRBD1,.,TRBV6-1,TRBJ2-7,CASSSDRRRYEQYF,TGTGCCAGCAGCTCGGACAGGCGTAGGTACGAGCAGTACTTC